This T cell receptor beta chain was identified in a study of blood T cell repertoires in COVID-19. Study in general: Samples representing acute and convalescent COVID-19 were sourced from the United States, Italy and Spain. PBMCs, B-cell-depleted T cells, or T cells were the source of the cDNA or gDNA that made up the material.

In the original analysis: Amplified reference gene primers provided the basis for estimating nucleated cell counts. Only in-frame clones appear in the TCRdb table, and some are missing; sequencing was by immunoSEQ multiplex PCR. For V, J and clone size, that table is used; D and trimming come from the DNA. The sample carries fewer than 200,000 clones, about four fifths recorded once. On this clone: Distinct nucleotide sequences in the sample also encode this CDR3.

CDR3 length equals 14 residues. V was trimmed by 1 base and J by 4 bases, leaving 9 bases between them. Per the germline V gene, CDR1 is SGHTA and CDR2 is FQGNSA. The V call is TRBV7-2, the J call TRBJ2-3; D perhaps matches TRBD2 (5 bases). The sequence was obtained from a man in his sixties or seventies with active or convalescent COVID-19. Material: peripheral blood. CDR3 sequence (DNA): TGTGCCAGCAGCTTAGGTTTGGAGGCAGATACGCAGTATTTT. Encoded protein: CASSLGLEADTQYF.